These T cell receptor beta chains were read from a single sample in a study of T cells in Graves' hyperthyroidism and ophthalmopathy. MiXCR, applied by TCRdb to the multiplex PCR reads, yields one record per CDR3 protein. The sample records 400,000 to 500,000 distinct CDR3 sequences, roughly 14% being singletons. Material for sequencing was blood. The source is a man between 18 and 35 years old with Graves' ophthalmopathy. Both conserved end residues are part of each CDR3. Each record gives: V gene, J gene, CDR3 length, CDR3 protein.

V gene: TRBV5-1
J gene: TRBJ2-3
CDR3 length: 15
CDR3 protein: CASSRAGGRTDTQYF

V gene: TRBV27
J gene: TRBJ2-3
CDR3 length: 17
CDR3 protein: CASSTRGRGVSTDTQYF

V gene: TRBV7-9
J gene: TRBJ1-1
CDR3 length: 17
CDR3 protein: CASSISPGTVGATEAFF

V gene: TRBV15
J gene: TRBJ2-1
CDR3 length: 16
CDR3 protein: CATSRRPGRSYNEQFF

V gene: TRBV12-3/TRBV12-4
J gene: TRBJ1-5
CDR3 length: 14
CDR3 protein: CASTPVSGYQPQHF

V gene: TRBV20-1
J gene: TRBJ1-1
CDR3 length: 13
CDR3 protein: CSAGGQPNTEAFF

V gene: TRBV20-1
J gene: TRBJ2-3
CDR3 length: 15
CDR3 protein: CSASPGGTTLDTQYF

V gene: TRBV2
J gene: TRBJ1-3
CDR3 length: 15
CDR3 protein: CASSERGTGRNTIYF

V gene: TRBV7-2
J gene: TRBJ2-7
CDR3 length: 14
CDR3 protein: CASSQVAAVHEQYF

V gene: TRBV7-9
J gene: TRBJ2-1
CDR3 length: 12
CDR3 protein: CASSHPNNEQFF

V gene: TRBV6-1
J gene: TRBJ2-5
CDR3 length: 15
CDR3 protein: CASSFPGQGQETQYF

V gene: TRBV6-9
J gene: TRBJ2-3
CDR3 length: 17
CDR3 protein: CASSYSGGGPVGDTQYF

V gene: TRBV7-8
J gene: TRBJ2-7
CDR3 length: 14
CDR3 protein: CASSPPRLPGEQYF

V gene: TRBV5-1
J gene: TRBJ2-3
CDR3 length: 15
CDR3 protein: CASSLLAGRTDTQYF

V gene: TRBV18
J gene: TRBJ1-1
CDR3 length: 13
CDR3 protein: CASSPAEDTEAFF

V gene: TRBV3-1
J gene: TRBJ1-1
CDR3 length: 15
CDR3 protein: CASSQTRTPETEAFF

V gene: TRBV4-2
J gene: TRBJ2-7
CDR3 length: 15
CDR3 protein: CASSHDGGGSYEQYF

V gene: TRBV7-8
J gene: TRBJ2-3
CDR3 length: 14
CDR3 protein: CASSPTTYTDTQYF

V gene: TRBV27
J gene: TRBJ2-3
CDR3 length: 14
CDR3 protein: CASSLTRPTDTQYF

V gene: TRBV2
J gene: TRBJ2-7
CDR3 length: 16
CDR3 protein: CASTDSGTDFSYEQYF

V gene: TRBV24-1
J gene: TRBJ1-4
CDR3 length: 15
CDR3 protein: CATSDPDRGEEKLFF

V gene: TRBV13
J gene: TRBJ2-1
CDR3 length: 15
CDR3 protein: CASSSPRTGNNEQFF

V gene: TRBV7-7
J gene: TRBJ2-7
CDR3 length: 15
CDR3 protein: CASSLKDSPLGEQYF

V gene: TRBV11-2
J gene: TRBJ2-2
CDR3 length: 18
CDR3 protein: CASRQQGQGPLHTGELFF

V gene: TRBV25-1
J gene: TRBJ2-4
CDR3 length: 18
CDR3 protein: CASSVLAGEPLPKNIQYF

V gene: TRBV27
J gene: TRBJ2-1
CDR3 length: 14
CDR3 protein: CASSLSGRANEQFF

V gene: TRBV18
J gene: TRBJ2-7
CDR3 length: 16
CDR3 protein: CASSLGTGGGPYEQYF

V gene: TRBV11-2
J gene: TRBJ2-2
CDR3 length: 16
CDR3 protein: CASSLHPGGNTGELFF

V gene: TRBV5-1
J gene: TRBJ1-3
CDR3 length: 17
CDR3 protein: CASSLGPGQLTGNTIYF

V gene: TRBV20-1
J gene: TRBJ2-3
CDR3 length: 15
CDR3 protein: CSARGGPPSADTQYF

V gene: TRBV12-3/TRBV12-4
J gene: TRBJ2-1
CDR3 length: 14
CDR3 protein: CASTPIEGPGEQFF

V gene: TRBV15
J gene: TRBJ1-3
CDR3 length: 14
CDR3 protein: CATSRGQGADTIYF

V gene: TRBV20-1
J gene: TRBJ2-4
CDR3 length: 14
CDR3 protein: CSARMPGSSNIQYF

V gene: TRBV11-2
J gene: TRBJ1-3
CDR3 length: 15
CDR3 protein: CASSFPREFGNTIYF

V gene: TRBV10-1
J gene: TRBJ2-5
CDR3 length: 16
CDR3 protein: CASSERLAGYGETQYF

V gene: TRBV10-1
J gene: TRBJ2-2
CDR3 length: 13
CDR3 protein: CASSQISTGELFF

V gene: TRBV24-1
J gene: TRBJ2-4
CDR3 length: 14
CDR3 protein: CATSDTSGGPFQYF

V gene: TRBV20-1
J gene: TRBJ2-4
CDR3 length: 17
CDR3 protein: CSALYSGIGVTKNIQYF

V gene: TRBV29-1
J gene: TRBJ1-1
CDR3 length: 16
CDR3 protein: CSVKRTFGHSNTEAFF

V gene: TRBV2
J gene: TRBJ1-2
CDR3 length: 13
CDR3 protein: CASSTDSNYGYTF

V gene: TRBV6-1
J gene: TRBJ1-6
CDR3 length: 15
CDR3 protein: CASGQKDYFGYSLHF

V gene: TRBV6-1
J gene: TRBJ1-5
CDR3 length: 14
CDR3 protein: CASNKEVSNQPQHF

V gene: TRBV20-1
J gene: TRBJ2-1
CDR3 length: 13
CDR3 protein: CSPSGYLNNEQFF

V gene: TRBV9
J gene: TRBJ2-3
CDR3 length: 15
CDR3 protein: CASSETSRFTDTQYF

V gene: TRBV7-6
J gene: TRBJ2-1
CDR3 length: 17
CDR3 protein: CASSLFTGESSYNEQFF

V gene: TRBV3-1
J gene: TRBJ1-4
CDR3 length: 14
CDR3 protein: CASSAPLSGEKLFF

V gene: TRBV6-1
J gene: TRBJ1-1
CDR3 length: 16
CDR3 protein: CASRPLPWGANTEAFF

V gene: TRBV20-1
J gene: TRBJ1-5
CDR3 length: 14
CDR3 protein: CSAKVRDENQPQHF

V gene: TRBV2
J gene: TRBJ2-5
CDR3 length: 13
CDR3 protein: CASSEEVEETQYF

V gene: TRBV6-1
J gene: TRBJ1-1
CDR3 length: 11
CDR3 protein: CACDSRGEAFF

V gene: TRBV6-2/TRBV6-3
J gene: TRBJ2-7
CDR3 length: 14
CDR3 protein: CASSFAGGFTEQYF

V gene: TRBV5-4
J gene: TRBJ2-7
CDR3 length: 15
CDR3 protein: CASSKPETGLYEQYF

V gene: TRBV10-3
J gene: TRBJ2-1
CDR3 length: 15
CDR3 protein: CAISESDGYYNEQFF

V gene: TRBV30
J gene: TRBJ2-2
CDR3 length: 15
CDR3 protein: CAWSVPKMNTGELFF

V gene: TRBV6-1
J gene: TRBJ1-1
CDR3 length: 14
CDR3 protein: CASRRSGGSTEAFF

V gene: TRBV3-1
J gene: TRBJ2-7
CDR3 length: 17
CDR3 protein: CASSQAASGGESYEQYF

V gene: TRBV11-2
J gene: TRBJ2-4
CDR3 length: 12
CDR3 protein: CASSFWERIQYF

V gene: TRBV15
J gene: TRBJ2-1
CDR3 length: 15
CDR3 protein: CATSRGQGSYNEQFF

V gene: TRBV4-1
J gene: TRBJ2-7
CDR3 length: 14
CDR3 protein: CASSHYSTNYEQYF